This TCR beta chain was captured in a study of cytomegalovirus exposure and HLA in healthy donors. Overall study: From donors who were HLA-typed, an early data release held approximately 84 million unique TCRs. Study-wide findings and caveats: At a 0.05 false discovery rate, a later analysis found 16,951 TCR beta sequences to be associated with HLA alleles. Most TCR sequences showed up rarely, but some public TCRs showed up in many donors. Being indistinguishable, some V segments were excluded, TRBV6-2 and TRBV6-3 among them.

Primers for the PCR totalled 60 Vbeta and 13 Jbeta. Assay: immunoSEQ multiplex PCR; the TCRdb copy retains only in-frame clones and omits some. This sample has 160,000 or so clones, with roughly three quarters found just once. This CDR3 comprises 13 residues. The germline V gene encodes CDR1 SGHRS and CDR2 YFSETQ. V was cut by 0 bases and J by 4 bases, with 7 bases left in between. With regard to this clone: The antigen is undetermined.

Sequencing used PBMCs. The TCR was taken from a man younger than 35 in good health and CMV-seropositive. The rearrangement joins TRBV5-1 to TRBJ1-1, with a possible D match to TRBD1 (5 bases). CDR3 sequence (DNA): TGCGCCAGCAGCTTGGGGGGCTTCACTGAAGCTTTCTTT. This codes for CASSLGGFTEAFF.